This TCR beta chain derives from a study of cytomegalovirus exposure and HLA in healthy donors. For the study at large: The same platform as the 500 to 700 first-cohort repertoires was used for the 120 validation repertoires, a later analysis reported. Notes on the study in general: As confirmed in vitro, a few CMV-associated chains were specific for CMV antigens. TCR beta chains numbering some 160 were designated cytomegalovirus-associated. Per published reports, the classifier diagnosed cytomegalovirus status with high specificity and sensitivity.

Comment on this clone: As yet, its antigen is unknown.

V was trimmed by 5 bases and J by 1 base, leaving 17 bases between them. The CDR3 extends over 16 amino acids. Germline-derived CDR1 and CDR2 are SGHVS and FQNEAQ. Profiled with immunoSEQ multiplex PCR; TCRdb holds only in-frame clones, not every one. The sample has 190,000 or so clones, 84% seen once. The chain uses TRBV7-8 and TRBJ1-1; D might be TRBD1 (6 bases). The clonotype comes from a woman aged 18-30 years in good health and CMV-seropositive. Sequenced input: PBMCs. CDR3 region: CASSQDSSRANTEAFF. In nucleotides, the CDR3 is TGTGCCAGCAGCCAGGACAGTTCGAGGGCGAACACTGAAGCTTTCTTT.